What follows are 32 T cell receptor beta chains derived from one specimen sequenced in a study of OX40 agonist ivuxolimab in advanced cancers. Sequencing was performed with immunoSEQ multiplex PCR; in TCRdb, only in-frame clones are kept and a portion is missing. The data show roughly 76,000 clones, around 86% seen once. The source was CD4+ or CD8+ T cells sorted from blood, collected in a trial of the OX40 agonist ivuxolimab. These receptor sequences come from an adult with an advanced solid tumor such as melanoma, head and neck, liver or kidney cancer.

The chain links TRBV5-4 to TRBJ2-5; TRBD2 agrees at 7 bases. Germline V CDR1 and CDR2: SGHNT, YYREEE (reference sequence). The trim removed 3 bases at V and 5 bases at J, leaving 10 bases unmatched. The CDR3 is 15 residues long. For the CDR3, the DNA is TGTGCCAGCAGCTCCCGGACTAGTTGGGGGGAGACCCAGTACTTC. Protein sequence: CASSSRTSWGETQYF.

V and J are TRBV19 and TRBJ2-7; the D gene is possibly TRBD2 (8 bases). The germline gives CDR1 LNHDA, CDR2 SQIVND (reference sequence). V lost 6 bases and J 2 bases, leaving 14 bases between the germline ends. CDR3 length equals 14 residues. CDR3 in amino acids: CASRREGAAYEQYF. The CDR3 DNA reads as TGTGCCAGTAGACGGGAGGGGGCGGCCTACGAGCAGTACTTC.

The gene calls are TRBV4-1 and TRBJ1-4, with D hard to call. The CDR3 contains 14 residues. From germline, CDR1 is MGHRA and CDR2 YSYEKL. V lost 3 bases and J lost 8, with 13 bases in between. In DNA, the CDR3 is TGCGCCAGCAGCCACATACAGTTAGGAGAAAAACTGTTTTTT. Protein product: CASSHIQLGEKLFF.

The rearrangement joins TRBV5-4 to TRBJ2-1; TRBD2 aligns across 11 bases. J gave up 4 bases and V 3 bases, and 3 bases lay outside the gene matches. Germline values: CDR1 SGHNT, CDR2 YYREEE (reference sequence). The CDR3 runs to 15 residues. The CDR3 is CASSSGTSGYNEQFF. Written as DNA, the CDR3 is TGTGCCAGCAGCTCCGGGACTAGCGGATACAATGAGCAGTTCTTC. The full variable domain, with the rest looked up from reference TRBV5-4 and TRBJ2-1, is ETGVTQSPTHLIKTRGQQVTLRCSSQSGHNTVSWYQQALGQGPQFIFQYYREEENGRGNFPPRFSGLQFPNYSSELNVNALELDDSALYLCASSSGTSGYNEQFFGPGTRLTVL.

This chain links TRBV4-1 with TRBJ2-3, with 11 bases matching TRBD1. Trimming took 4 bases from V and 4 from J; bases not matched to a gene: 7. The length of the CDR3 is 16 residues. The germline V gene encodes CDR1 MGHRA and CDR2 YSYEKL. In DNA form, the CDR3 reads TGCGCCAGCAGCCTAAGACCGGGACAGGGGGCAGATACGCAGTATTTT. Encoded protein: CASSLRPGQGADTQYF.

This sequence joins TRBV2 and TRBJ2-4; D is possibly TRBD1 (6 bases). This CDR3 spans 14 amino acids. CDR1 is SNHLY and CDR2 is FYNNEI in the germline V gene. Deletions cut 8 bases from V and 6 bases from J, with 17 bases between. Here the CDR3 DNA reads TGTGCCAGCTTGGACAGACGAGGGGGAAACATTCAGTACTTC. Residues: CASLDRRGGNIQYF.

This clone came up a few times. This sequence joins TRBV4-3 and TRBJ2-7, with 7 bases aligning to TRBD1. The CDR3 is 16 amino acids. Germline CDR1 reads LGHNA; CDR2 reads YSLEER. Trimming cost V 0 bases and J 0 bases; bases outside gene matches: 5. For the CDR3, the DNA is TGCGCCAGCAGCCAAGAAATGACAGGGAGCTCCTACGAGCAGTACTTC. Translation: CASSQEMTGSSYEQYF.

The chain recombines TRBV5-5 with TRBJ2-1; TRBD1 might be the D (6 bases). The germline CDR1 and CDR2 sequences are SGHKS and YYEKEE (reference sequence). V lost 0 bases and J lost 5, with 12 bases in between. This CDR3 is 15 amino acids long. CDR3 sequence: CASSLAQGWNNEQFF. CDR3 sequence (DNA): TGTGCCAGCAGCTTGGCACAGGGCTGGAACAATGAGCAGTTCTTC.

The chain combines TRBV29-1 with TRBJ2-5; 11 nucleotides line up with TRBD1. With V trimmed by 5 bases and J by 5 bases, 4 bases remained unmatched. The CDR3 loop spans 13 amino acids. CDR1 is SQVTM and CDR2 is ANQGSEA in the germline V gene. CDR3 in amino acids: CSVSGTGGETQYF. DNA of the CDR3: TGCAGCGTTTCCGGGACAGGGGGGGAGACCCAGTACTTC.

V gene TRBV4-1 combines with J gene TRBJ1-2, with D uncertain. The CDR3 runs to 16 residues. Deletions cut 0 bases from V and 5 bases from J, with 16 bases between. Germline assignment: CDR1 MGHRA and CDR2 YSYEKL. The CDR3 sequence: CASSQEPQPLLYGYTF. The CDR3 DNA is TGCGCCAGCAGCCAAGAGCCCCAACCCCTTCTATATGGCTACACCTTC.

The CDR3 sequence: CAIRSGRQGRNNEQFF. The CDR3 DNA reads as TGTGCCATCAGATCAGGGCGACAGGGTCGAAACAATGAGCAGTTCTTC. This rearrangement joins TRBV10-3 to TRBJ2-1; 7 nucleotides agree with TRBD1. V was pared by 6 bases and J by 5 bases, with 13 bases of the junction left unmatched. The CDR3 consists of 16 residues. CDR1 ENHRY and CDR2 SYGVKD come from the germline V gene.

This sequence joins TRBV5-1 and TRBJ2-1, with D maybe TRBD2 (5 bases). The CDR3 runs to 18 residues. The V end lost 5 bases, the J end lost 3 bases, and 24 bases lay between the germline ends. Germline CDR1 is SGHRS and CDR2 is YFSETQ. This CDR3 is CASRGSVRTGVGYNEQFF. The CDR3, as DNA: TGCGCCAGCAGGGGTTCGGTCCGCACCGGGGTCGGCTACAATGAGCAGTTCTTC.

This chain links TRBV25-1 with TRBJ1-1; D call uncertain. Germline V gives CDR1 MGHDK, CDR2 SYGVNS. V was shortened by 1 base and J by 1 base, with 10 bases between the two germline ends. This CDR3 has 15 amino acids. The chain's CDR3 is CASSESAARNTEAFF. The CDR3 DNA reads TGTGCCAGCAGTGAATCGGCGGCGCGGAACACTGAAGCTTTCTTT.

On this clone itself: This clone may be a read error of a much larger clone one base away. The chain uses TRBV19 and TRBJ2-7; perhaps TRBD2 as D (6 bases). The CDR3 extends over 12 amino acids. Germline assignment: CDR1 LNHDA and CDR2 SQIVND (reference sequence). Trimming took 4 bases from V and 4 from J, leaving 8 bases between them. In DNA form, the CDR3 reads TGTGCCAGTAGTAGGGGGGAATACGAGCAGTACTTC. Its translation is CASSRGEYEQYF.

The chain joins TRBV7-2 to TRBJ1-3; 7 bases are shared with TRBD1. This CDR3 spans 17 amino acids. Per the germline V gene, CDR1 is SGHTA and CDR2 is FQGNSA. V dropped 4 bases and J dropped 3; count of bases not matched to a gene: 12. CDR3 sequence reads: CASSSEPLYRGGNTIYF. The CDR3 nucleotides are TGTGCCAGCAGCTCCGAACCTCTATACAGGGGTGGAAACACCATATATTTT.

This clone has just one count. V usage is TRBV28 and J usage is TRBJ1-2; possible D gene TRBD1, 5 bases. The V end was cut by 6 bases, the J end by 1 base, with 12 bases between. The CDR3 covers 14 residues. Germline V lookup: CDR1 MDHEN, CDR2 SYDVKM. The CDR3 nucleotides are TGTGCCAGCAGGCGCCCAGGGTTTAACTATGGCTACACCTTC. Its translation is CASRRPGFNYGYTF.

This sequence joins TRBV5-1 and TRBJ1-4, with D maybe TRBD1 (5 bases). The CDR3 extends over 15 amino acids. V lost 0 bases and J lost 4, with 10 bases in between. Germline V gene sequence: CDR1 SGHRS, CDR2 YFSETQ. Here the CDR3 DNA reads TGCGCCAGCAGCTTGGAGGGCAGGGTTAATGAAAAACTGTTTTTT. Encoded protein: CASSLEGRVNEKLFF. Filled out from reference TRBV5-1 and TRBJ1-4, the complete variable domain reads KAGVTQTPRYLIKTRGQQVTLSCSPISGHRSVSWYQQTPGQGLQFLFEYFSETQRNKGNFPGRFSGRQFSNSRSEMNVSTLELGDSALYLCASSLEGRVNEKLFFGSGTQLSVL.

The V call is TRBV4-2, the J call TRBJ2-6; TRBD1 is a possible D gene (6 bases). Germline V CDR1 and CDR2: LGHNA, YNFKEQ. V lost 0 bases to trimming and J lost 5 bases, with 14 bases between them. This CDR3 has 17 amino acids. This chain's CDR3 is CASSQEIRGVRANVLTF. The CDR3 DNA reads TGTGCCAGCAGCCAAGAAATCAGGGGCGTACGGGCCAACGTCCTGACTTTC.

The chain employs TRBV28 and TRBJ1-2; no definite D call. This CDR3 is 12 amino acids long. The germline V gene encodes CDR1 MDHEN and CDR2 SYDVKM. V was clipped by 5 bases and J by 3 bases, with 7 bases between them. Here the CDR3 reads CASSPSDYGYTF. The DNA for the CDR3 is TGTGCCAGCAGTCCCTCGGACTATGGCTACACCTTC.

The J gene is TRBJ1-5, the V gene TRBV7-9; D is uncertain. The germline gives CDR1 SEHNR, CDR2 FQNEAQ (reference sequence). CDR3 length: 14 residues. V gave up 0 bases and J gave up 5 bases, with 8 bases separating them. The CDR3 spells CASSLAPTDQPQHF. The CDR3, as DNA: TGTGCCAGCAGCTTAGCGCCAACAGATCAGCCCCAGCATTTT.

This chain joins TRBV19 and TRBJ1-2, with D tentatively TRBD1 (6 bases). Germline V gene data show CDR1 as LNHDA and CDR2 as SQIVND (reference sequence). Trimming took off 2 bases at V and 8 bases at J, with 15 bases between the two ends. The CDR3 loop spans 14 amino acids. CDR3 loop: CASSIPPGAWGYTF. The CDR3 DNA reads as TGTGCCAGTAGTATACCCCCAGGGGCTTGGGGCTACACCTTC.

This chain uses TRBV13 with TRBJ2-1; 9 nucleotides match TRBD2. Germline-derived CDR1 and CDR2 are PRHDT and FYEKMQ (reference sequence). Trimming at V came to 5 bases and at J to 6 bases, leaving 11 bases not matched to a gene. The CDR3 is 16 residues long. The CDR3, as DNA: TGTGCCAGCAGCCTCCGGATGGCGGGGGGGCTCAATGAGCAGTTCTTC. It specifies CASSLRMAGGLNEQFF.

The V gene is TRBV25-1, the J gene TRBJ1-4, with D possibly matching TRBD1 (6 bases). Germline V gives CDR1 MGHDK, CDR2 SYGVNS. The CDR3 has 12 amino acids. Trimming pared 1 base from V and 14 bases from J, leaving 11 bases between. The CDR3 DNA reads as TGTGCCAGCAGTGAATGGGGGGGCGCCCTGTTTTTT. Encoded protein: CASSEWGGALFF.

The CDR3 nucleotides are TGTGCCAGCAGCTTGGGGGGGACTGCTAGCAATCAGCCCCAGCATTTT. It encodes CASSLGGTASNQPQHF. J is TRBJ1-5 and V is TRBV5-6; a possible D gene is TRBD1 (5 bases). CDR1 and CDR2 (germline): SGHDT, YYEEEE. V was cut by 0 bases and J by 0 bases, with 10 bases left in between. The CDR3 extends over 16 amino acids.

The chain couples TRBV28 to TRBJ1-5; no firm D call. V was pared by 10 bases and J by 4 bases, with 11 bases between. This CDR3 region has 12 residues. Germline V gene data show CDR1 as MDHEN and CDR2 as SYDVKM. The CDR3 loop is CATQAGNQPQHF. CDR3 DNA: TGTGCCACCCAGGCGGGGAATCAGCCCCAGCATTTT.

The chain has TRBV28 and TRBJ1-1, with D unclear. The germline CDR1 and CDR2 sequences are MDHEN and SYDVKM. The CDR3 loop spans 13 amino acids. V lost 7 bases, J lost 3 bases, and 12 bases lay in between. CDR3 bases: TGTGCCAGCATCTCGTACGGCGACACTGAAGCTTTCTTT. This translates into CASISYGDTEAFF.

The chain links TRBV5-1 to TRBJ2-3; 8 nucleotides line up with TRBD2. CDR3 size: 16 residues. Looked up from germline, CDR1 is SGHRS and CDR2 is YFSETQ. V lost 0 bases, J lost 2 bases, and 5 bases stayed unmatched. The DNA for the CDR3 is TGCGCCAGCAGCTTGGTCGGGGGGGCAACCACAGATACGCAGTATTTT. The encoded protein is CASSLVGGATTDTQYF.

The chain combines TRBV29-1 with TRBJ1-2; D may be TRBD1 (5 bases). V lost 4 bases to trimming and J lost 5 bases, with 14 bases between them. This CDR3 is built from 13 residues. The V gene's germline CDR1 is SQVTM and CDR2 ANQGSEA. The CDR3 DNA follows: TGCAGCGTTGTCAGGGACGTAAGATATGGCTACACCTTC. This encodes CSVVRDVRYGYTF.

This clone was detected only once. This chain uses TRBV7-9 with TRBJ2-7; D is perhaps TRBD1 (5 bases). Trimming pared 3 bases from V and 6 bases from J, leaving 12 bases between. Germline V gene sequence: CDR1 SEHNR, CDR2 FQNEAQ (reference sequence). CDR3 length: 13 residues. CDR3 coding DNA: TGTGCCAGCAGCTTTACCCAACAGGCCGAGCAGTACTTC. Encoded protein: CASSFTQQAEQYF.

The J gene is TRBJ1-1, the V gene TRBV30, with D hard to call. Germline CDR1 GTSNPN, CDR2 SVGIG (reference sequence). The CDR3 contains 13 residues. V was clipped by 1 base and J by 3 bases, with 9 bases between them. Here the CDR3 reads CAWSGRSYTEAFF. The CDR3 nucleotides read TGTGCCTGGAGTGGACGGTCATACACTGAAGCTTTCTTT.

This clone has only one observation. The chain carries TRBV18 and TRBJ2-1; 11 bases line up with TRBD2. The CDR3 spans 16 residues. CDR1 is KGHSH and CDR2 is LQKENI in the germline V gene. Trimming removed 1 base from V and 9 bases from J; junction bases left unmatched: 8. This chain's CDR3 is CASSPRTSGPEGEQFF. The CDR3 DNA follows: TGTGCCAGCTCACCACGGACTAGCGGGCCGGAGGGTGAGCAGTTCTTC.

The rearrangement links TRBV7-2 to TRBJ2-7; 12 nucleotides align to TRBD2. This CDR3 has 15 residues. V lost 1 base and J lost 5; bases outside the gene matches: 3. Germline values: CDR1 SGHTA, CDR2 FQGNSA. The CDR3 region is CASSLGTSGNNEQYF. The CDR3, as DNA: TGTGCCAGCAGCTTAGGGACTAGCGGGAATAACGAGCAGTACTTC.